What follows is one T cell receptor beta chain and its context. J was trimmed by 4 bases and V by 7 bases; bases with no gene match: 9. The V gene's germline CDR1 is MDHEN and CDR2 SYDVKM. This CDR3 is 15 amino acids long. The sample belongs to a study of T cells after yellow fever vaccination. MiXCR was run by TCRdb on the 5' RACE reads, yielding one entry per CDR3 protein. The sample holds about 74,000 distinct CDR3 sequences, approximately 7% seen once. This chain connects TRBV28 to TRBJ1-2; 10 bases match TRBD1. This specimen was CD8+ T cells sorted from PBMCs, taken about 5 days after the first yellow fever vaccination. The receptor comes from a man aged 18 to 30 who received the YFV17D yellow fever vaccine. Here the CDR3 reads CASTRDRGFFYGYTF. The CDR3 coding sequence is TGTGCCAGCACCCGGGACAGGGGATTTTTCTATGGCTACACCTTC.